What follows are 10 T cell receptor beta chains derived from one specimen sequenced in a study of early T cells in non-severe SARS-CoV-2 infection. TCRdb fed the 5' RACE reads into MiXCR, producing one record per CDR3 protein. This sample carries about 81,000 distinct CDR3 sequences, less than 8% of them seen once, and the ten largest clones take just under 8%. Sequenced input: whole blood. The receptors were gathered from an adult who was a healthcare worker with PCR-confirmed SARS-CoV-2 infection or an uninfected control (not recorded which).

The chain links TRBV29-1 to TRBJ2-7; D unresolved. This CDR3 is 11 amino acids long. In germline, CDR1 is SQVTM, CDR2 ANQGSEA. V was cut by 8 bases and J by 7 bases, with 15 bases left in between. Here the CDR3 DNA reads TGCAGCTTGAGTTCCGTGGGGGAGCAGTACTTC. It yields the protein CSLSSVGEQYF.

This chain links TRBV12-3 or TRBV12-4 with TRBJ2-3; no definite D call. CDR3 length: 16 residues. V was shortened by 2 bases and J by 2 bases, with 14 bases between the two germline ends. The CDR3 sequence is CASSLYDSSPTDTQYF. CDR3 coding DNA: TGTGCCAGCAGTTTATACGACTCGTCGCCCACAGATACGCAGTATTTT.

The chain links TRBV14 to TRBJ2-4; possible D gene TRBD1, 6 bases. CDR1 is SGHDN, CDR2 FVKESK, per germline. V lost 0 bases and J 1 base, leaving 10 bases between the germline ends. There are 16 residues in the CDR3. The CDR3 bases are TGTGCCAGCAGCCAAGAGGTTGGGGGCGCCAAAAACATTCAGTACTTC. It codes for CASSQEVGGAKNIQYF.

Ten or more counts support this clonotype. V gene TRBV12-5 combines with J gene TRBJ2-1; no reliable D call. The CDR3 consists of 13 residues. Germline CDR1 LGHNT, CDR2 FRNRAP. The V gene lost 1 base and the J gene lost 5 bases, with 6 bases spanning the gap. DNA of the CDR3: TGTGCTAGTGGTTTGGCCGGACACAATGAGCAGTTCTTC. It is translated as CASGLAGHNEQFF.

A few counts support this clonotype. V is TRBV11-2 and J is TRBJ2-1; 8 bases align to TRBD1. This CDR3 region has 16 residues. Per germline, CDR1 SGHAT and CDR2 FQNNGV. V shed 4 bases, J shed 7 bases, and the junction held 12 bases outside the gene matches. The CDR3 nucleotides are TGTGCCAGCAGCTACCACAGGGGGATAATCGGGAATGAGCAGTTCTTC. It codes for CASSYHRGIIGNEQFF.

The V gene is TRBV11-2, the J gene TRBJ2-7, with 7 bases that match TRBD2. CDR3 length: 14 amino acids. V was pared by 3 bases and J by 0 bases, with 2 bases of the junction left unmatched. CDR1 is SGHAT and CDR2 is FQNNGV in the germline V gene. In DNA form, the CDR3 reads TGTGCCAGCAGCTTGCTAGCGGTCTCCTACGAGCAGTACTTC. This gives the protein CASSLLAVSYEQYF.

The sample holds many counts of this clonotype. V usage is TRBV29-1 and J usage is TRBJ2-7; 8 bases line up with TRBD1. The CDR3 is made up of 15 amino acids. V lost 3 bases, J lost 10 bases, and 17 bases stayed unmatched. Germline CDR1 SQVTM, CDR2 ANQGSEA. CDR3 nucleotide sequence: TGCAGCGTTGAGAAAGATGGGACAGGAACTGGGCGTCAGTACTTC. Translating it yields CSVEKDGTGTGRQYF.

This clonotype was seen many times. This rearrangement joins TRBV5-4 to TRBJ2-1; TRBD2 matches at 11 bases. Germline trimming cut 0 bases from V and 7 bases from J; bases unmatched to any gene: 6. CDR3 length: 16 amino acids. Germline CDR1 is SGHNT and CDR2 is YYREEE (reference sequence). The CDR3 is CASSLGSGGARNEQFF. The CDR3 DNA sequence: TGTGCCAGCAGCTTGGGTAGCGGGGGGGCAAGAAATGAGCAGTTCTTC.

This clonotype was seen a few times. V gene TRBV9 combines with J gene TRBJ1-2; TRBD1 agrees at 9 bases. This CDR3 contains 14 residues. Looked up from germline, CDR1 is SGDLS and CDR2 is YYNGEE. Unmatched junction bases numbered 6, after V lost 5 bases and J lost 4 bases. For the CDR3, the DNA is TGTGCCAGCAGAGCAACAGGGGGCAGCTATGGCTACACCTTC. It specifies CASRATGGSYGYTF.

This clonotype was seen more than once but under ten times. V is TRBV6-6 and J is TRBJ2-7; 7 bases match TRBD1. The CDR3 has 15 residues. Germline V gene sequence: CDR1 MNHNY, CDR2 SVGAGI (reference sequence). V shed 2 bases and J 5 bases; nucleotides not matched to a gene: 9. CDR3 protein: CASSYPETGMDEQYF. The DNA of the CDR3 is TGTGCCAGCAGTTACCCTGAGACAGGGATGGACGAGCAGTACTTC.